Shown below are 13 T cell receptor beta chains from a single sample sequenced in a study of a mutant IDH1 vaccine in newly diagnosed glioma. This sample's time point: week 11, during vaccination. Every vaccine dose comprised 300 ug of mutant IDH1 20-mer peptide plus topical imiquimod. Here immunoSEQ multiplex PCR was the method, and the copy in TCRdb shows in-frame clones only, minus some. The sample holds some 130,000 clones, about 80% seen once. Antigens for these TCRs are unknown. The specimen was PBMCs, collected from a glioma patient whose treatment included an IDH1 peptide vaccine. The source is a man aged 35-49 years with glioma.

This clone was observed once. V is TRBV6-1 and J is TRBJ1-2; a possible D gene is TRBD1 (5 bases). The CDR3 runs to 15 residues. From germline, CDR1 is MNHNS and CDR2 SASEGT. The ends were cut back, 7 bases at V and 0 bases at J, with 15 bases in the middle. The CDR3 DNA follows: TGTGCCAGCAATTGGGACGGCATAGCTAACTATGGCTACACCTTC. Residues: CASNWDGIANYGYTF.

This chain uses TRBV5-8 with TRBJ2-3; TRBD1 aligns across 8 bases. The CDR3 sequence is 15 residues long. The germline V gene has CDR1 SGHTS and CDR2 YDEGEE. Trimming cost V 2 bases and J 0 bases; bases outside gene matches: 2. This chain's CDR3 is CASSFRDRSTDTQYF. In nucleotides, the CDR3 is TGTGCCAGCAGCTTCCGGGACAGGAGCACAGATACGCAGTATTTT.

J is TRBJ1-4 and V is TRBV6-5; D unresolved. Between the trimmed V and J ends, which lost 0 bases and 0 bases, there was a span of 8 bases. The CDR3 runs to 16 residues. In germline, CDR1 is MNHEY, CDR2 SVGAGI. This CDR3 is CASSYSTNPTNEKLFF. CDR3 bases: TGTGCCAGCAGTTACTCAACAAACCCAACTAATGAAAAACTGTTTTTT.

The V call is TRBV30, the J call TRBJ2-3; D uncertain. CDR1 is GTSNPN and CDR2 is SVGIG in the germline V gene (reference sequence). CDR3 length equals 16 residues. V lost 0 bases and J 0 bases, leaving 13 bases between the germline ends. The CDR3 region is CAWSVRKSTSTDTQYF. In nucleotides, the CDR3 is TGTGCCTGGAGTGTACGTAAATCCACTAGCACAGATACGCAGTATTTT.

The genes are TRBV2 and TRBJ2-4; D tentatively fits TRBD1 or TRBD2 (5 bases each). The germline V and J ends were trimmed by 3 bases and 11 bases, with 23 bases remaining between them. The CDR3 consists of 16 residues. In germline, CDR1 is SNHLY, CDR2 FYNNEI. CDR3: CASSDEEGTENDVQYF. Here the CDR3 DNA reads TGTGCCAGCAGTGATGAGGAAGGGACGGAGAACGATGTTCAGTACTTC. Complete variable domain (other parts from reference TRBV2 and TRBJ2-4): EPEVTQTPSHQVTQMGQEVILRCVPISNHLYFYWYRQILGQKVEFLVSFYNNEISEKSEIFDDQFSVERPDGSNFTLKIRSTKLEDSAMYFCASSDEEGTENDVQYFGAGTRLSVL.

The chain carries TRBV5-6 and TRBJ2-4, with 10 nucleotides matching TRBD2. The V gene end was trimmed by 0 bases and the J gene end by 5 bases; junction bases not matched to a gene: 5. This CDR3 region has 16 residues. Germline V gene data show CDR1 as SGHDT and CDR2 as YYEEEE. DNA of the CDR3: TGTGCCAGCAGCTTGGGGCTAGCGGGAGTCCAAAACATTCAGTACTTC. The encoded protein is CASSLGLAGVQNIQYF.

This clone was seen only a few times. This chain connects TRBV25-1 to TRBJ1-1, with D perhaps TRBD1 (5 bases). The V gene lost 6 bases and the J gene lost 5 bases, with 13 bases spanning the gap. Germline V CDR1 and CDR2: MGHDK, SYGVNS. The CDR3 length is 13 residues. In DNA, the CDR3 is TGTGCCAGCAGACCCCCGGGGGATACTGAAGCTTTCTTT. Translating it yields CASRPPGDTEAFF.

The chain links TRBV5-8 to TRBJ1-1; D gene ambiguous. The ends were cut back, 0 bases at V and 3 bases at J, with 9 bases in the middle. Germline V gene sequence: CDR1 SGHTS, CDR2 YDEGEE. The CDR3 runs to 14 residues. The CDR3 bases are TGTGCCAGCAGCTTGGGAATCGATGACACTGAAGCTTTCTTT. Amino acid sequence: CASSLGIDDTEAFF. Complete variable domain (other parts from reference TRBV5-8 and TRBJ1-1): EAGVTQSPTHLIKTRGQQATLRCSPISGHTSVYWYQQALGLGLQFLLWYDEGEERNRGNFPPRFSGRQFPNYSSELNVNALELEDSALYLCASSLGIDDTEAFFGQGTRLTVV.

The chain uses TRBV28 and TRBJ2-7; D gene uncertain. Trimming pared 6 bases from V and 0 bases from J, leaving 18 bases between. Germline CDR1 reads MDHEN; CDR2 reads SYDVKM. The CDR3 spans 16 residues. CDR3 DNA: TGTGCCAGCAGCCCCGTAGTTACGAGAACCTCCTACGAGCAGTACTTC. It yields the protein CASSPVVTRTSYEQYF. Based on the CDR3 plus reference TRBV28 and TRBJ2-7, the full variable domain is DVKVTQSSRYLVKRTGEKVFLECVQDMDHENMFWYRQDPGLGLRLIYFSYDVKMKEKGDIPEGYSVSREKKERFSLILESASTNQTSMYLCASSPVVTRTSYEQYFGPGTRLTVT.

This clone was counted between two and nine times. The chain uses TRBV10-1 and TRBJ1-1, with D unclear. V was pared by 6 bases and J by 4 bases, with 6 bases between. This CDR3 is built from 11 residues. Per the germline V gene, CDR1 is WNHNN and CDR2 is SYGVQD (reference sequence). The CDR3 reads CASSNTTEAFF. Here the CDR3 DNA reads TGCGCCAGCAGCAACACCACTGAAGCTTTCTTT.

The chain combines TRBV7-2 with TRBJ2-2; TRBD1 might be the D (5 bases). V was cut by 3 bases and J by 7 bases, with 12 bases left in between. Germline V gives CDR1 SGHTA, CDR2 FQGNSA. The CDR3 runs to 14 residues. The CDR3 is CASSLKGVGGELFF. The CDR3 nucleotides are TGTGCCAGCAGCTTGAAAGGGGTGGGCGGGGAGCTGTTTTTT.

This rearrangement joins TRBV5-1 to TRBJ2-5; 7 positions agree with TRBD2. The V segment lost 2 bases and the J segment 2 bases; nucleotides outside the gene matches: 6. CDR3 length: 15 residues. From germline, CDR1 is SGHRS and CDR2 YFSETQ. The DNA of the CDR3 is TGCGCCAGCAGCTTTCGCGGGGGACCACAAGAGACCCAGTACTTC. Translating it yields CASSFRGGPQETQYF.

This clone was seen once. V and J are TRBV4-3 and TRBJ1-2; possible D gene TRBD1, 6 bases. Germline assignment: CDR1 LGHNA and CDR2 YSLEER. V was trimmed by 5 bases and J by 4 bases, leaving 11 bases between them. The CDR3 consists of 13 residues. The CDR3 region is CASSRQGSYGYTF. The CDR3 DNA is TGCGCCAGCAGCAGGCAGGGGTCCTATGGCTACACCTTC.